The present entry profiles one TCR beta chain with its context. Its matching antigen is unknown. The sample is drawn from a study of T cell repertoires in cytomegalovirus infection. From germline, CDR1 is ENHRY and CDR2 SYGVKD. V lost 3 bases, J lost 4 bases, and 12 bases lay in between. The CDR3 sequence is 14 residues long. TCRdb itself ran the reads through MiXCR, one entry per CDR3 protein. The sample contains nearly 700,000 distinct CDR3 sequences, about 33% of which appear only once. V usage is TRBV10-3 and J usage is TRBJ1-2; D might be TRBD1 (6 bases). The TCR originated in a human donor in good health (CMV status not recorded). Some clones in this sample may be carry-over from other donors' samples. The sequencing here drew on cultured PBMCs, taken from culture after CMV antigen stimulation. This chain's CDR3 is CAISERGLGYGYTF. DNA of the CDR3: TGTGCCATCAGTGAACGGGGGCTAGGCTATGGCTACACCTTC.